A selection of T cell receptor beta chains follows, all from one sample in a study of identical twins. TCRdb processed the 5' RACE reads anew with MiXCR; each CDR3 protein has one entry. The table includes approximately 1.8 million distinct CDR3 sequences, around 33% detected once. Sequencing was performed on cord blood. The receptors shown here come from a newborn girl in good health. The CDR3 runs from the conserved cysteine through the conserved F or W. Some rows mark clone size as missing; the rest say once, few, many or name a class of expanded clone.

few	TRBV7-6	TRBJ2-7	CASSSRLAGGPYEQYF
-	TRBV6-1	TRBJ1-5	CASSPPSGTGIQPQHF
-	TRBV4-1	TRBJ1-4	CASSLWTGDNEKLFF
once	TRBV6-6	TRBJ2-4	CASSYGSGRAGEQYF
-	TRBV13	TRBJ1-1	CASSRAGDTEAFF
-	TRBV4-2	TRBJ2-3	CASSPHLSGGSTDTRYF
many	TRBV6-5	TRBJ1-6	CASTRGGLGNSPLHF
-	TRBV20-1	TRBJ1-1	CSACREAYTEAFF
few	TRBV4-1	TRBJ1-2	CASSQTPATGGGYTF
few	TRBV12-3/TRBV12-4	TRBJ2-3	CASSLSEISTDTQYF
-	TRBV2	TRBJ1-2	CASKARDSPNYGYTF
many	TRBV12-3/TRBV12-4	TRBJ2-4	CASSSRRVAKNIQYF
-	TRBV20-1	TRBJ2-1	CSVGQSVTQFF
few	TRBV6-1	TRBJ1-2	CASSEAGGTGSYTF
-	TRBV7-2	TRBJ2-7	CASSLIAGGLYEQYF
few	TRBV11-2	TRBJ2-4	CASSQQGPLAKNIQYF
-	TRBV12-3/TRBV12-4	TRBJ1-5	CASRFTGAGQPQHF
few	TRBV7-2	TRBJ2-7	CASSLVGGRLAGSSYEQYF
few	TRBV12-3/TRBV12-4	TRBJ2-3	CASTPGGAGADTQYF
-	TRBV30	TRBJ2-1	CAWRIWGGNNEQFF
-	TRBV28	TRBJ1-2	CASSKGAGGYGYTF
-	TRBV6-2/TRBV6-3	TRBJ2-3	CASSYSTARGRTDTQYF
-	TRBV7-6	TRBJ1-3	CASSYHRGDTIYF
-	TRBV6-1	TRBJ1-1	CASSERRMNTEAFF
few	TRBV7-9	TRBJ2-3	CASSFLAGGPVLTDTQYF
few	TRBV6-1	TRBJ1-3	CASKGRPSGNTIYF
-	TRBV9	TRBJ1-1	CASSPWTGAYLGTEAFF
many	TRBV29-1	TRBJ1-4	CSGQGGEKLFF
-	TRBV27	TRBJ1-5	CASSTRQAGQPQHF
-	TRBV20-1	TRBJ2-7	CSAISEDSPYEQYF
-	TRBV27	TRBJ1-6	CASRQGASSYNSPPHF
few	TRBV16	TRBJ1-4	CASSHSSLQGTNEKLFF